This T cell receptor beta chain is from a study of monozygotic twins with cystic fibrosis. Looking at the study overall: Libraries were built from roughly 2.8 micrograms of fragmented DNA using around 15 PCR cycles. Overall study findings and caveats: V usage most resembled the co-twin in 13 of 16 pairs. Clonality was generally low (median about 0.0095), higher in the most severe patients. Monozygotic CF twins shared more identical nucleotide clonotypes than unrelated patients.

Regarding this clone: The antigen remains undetermined.

The method was immunoSEQ multiplex PCR; TCRdb's version includes in-frame clones alone and lacks a portion of them. The data hold roughly 9,400 clones, with 97% to 99% observed a single time. CDR1 is MGHDK and CDR2 is SYGVNS in the germline V gene. This CDR3 contains 13 residues. V was pared by 11 bases and J by 5 bases, with 19 bases between. This TCR derives from a girl aged 2-10 years with cystic fibrosis. The gene calls are TRBV25-1 and TRBJ2-7, with D perhaps TRBD1 (6 bases). Sequencing was carried out using blood. The CDR3 DNA follows: TGTGCCGCAGAGGAACAGGGTAGCCACGAGCAGTACTTC. It codes for CAAEEQGSHEQYF.